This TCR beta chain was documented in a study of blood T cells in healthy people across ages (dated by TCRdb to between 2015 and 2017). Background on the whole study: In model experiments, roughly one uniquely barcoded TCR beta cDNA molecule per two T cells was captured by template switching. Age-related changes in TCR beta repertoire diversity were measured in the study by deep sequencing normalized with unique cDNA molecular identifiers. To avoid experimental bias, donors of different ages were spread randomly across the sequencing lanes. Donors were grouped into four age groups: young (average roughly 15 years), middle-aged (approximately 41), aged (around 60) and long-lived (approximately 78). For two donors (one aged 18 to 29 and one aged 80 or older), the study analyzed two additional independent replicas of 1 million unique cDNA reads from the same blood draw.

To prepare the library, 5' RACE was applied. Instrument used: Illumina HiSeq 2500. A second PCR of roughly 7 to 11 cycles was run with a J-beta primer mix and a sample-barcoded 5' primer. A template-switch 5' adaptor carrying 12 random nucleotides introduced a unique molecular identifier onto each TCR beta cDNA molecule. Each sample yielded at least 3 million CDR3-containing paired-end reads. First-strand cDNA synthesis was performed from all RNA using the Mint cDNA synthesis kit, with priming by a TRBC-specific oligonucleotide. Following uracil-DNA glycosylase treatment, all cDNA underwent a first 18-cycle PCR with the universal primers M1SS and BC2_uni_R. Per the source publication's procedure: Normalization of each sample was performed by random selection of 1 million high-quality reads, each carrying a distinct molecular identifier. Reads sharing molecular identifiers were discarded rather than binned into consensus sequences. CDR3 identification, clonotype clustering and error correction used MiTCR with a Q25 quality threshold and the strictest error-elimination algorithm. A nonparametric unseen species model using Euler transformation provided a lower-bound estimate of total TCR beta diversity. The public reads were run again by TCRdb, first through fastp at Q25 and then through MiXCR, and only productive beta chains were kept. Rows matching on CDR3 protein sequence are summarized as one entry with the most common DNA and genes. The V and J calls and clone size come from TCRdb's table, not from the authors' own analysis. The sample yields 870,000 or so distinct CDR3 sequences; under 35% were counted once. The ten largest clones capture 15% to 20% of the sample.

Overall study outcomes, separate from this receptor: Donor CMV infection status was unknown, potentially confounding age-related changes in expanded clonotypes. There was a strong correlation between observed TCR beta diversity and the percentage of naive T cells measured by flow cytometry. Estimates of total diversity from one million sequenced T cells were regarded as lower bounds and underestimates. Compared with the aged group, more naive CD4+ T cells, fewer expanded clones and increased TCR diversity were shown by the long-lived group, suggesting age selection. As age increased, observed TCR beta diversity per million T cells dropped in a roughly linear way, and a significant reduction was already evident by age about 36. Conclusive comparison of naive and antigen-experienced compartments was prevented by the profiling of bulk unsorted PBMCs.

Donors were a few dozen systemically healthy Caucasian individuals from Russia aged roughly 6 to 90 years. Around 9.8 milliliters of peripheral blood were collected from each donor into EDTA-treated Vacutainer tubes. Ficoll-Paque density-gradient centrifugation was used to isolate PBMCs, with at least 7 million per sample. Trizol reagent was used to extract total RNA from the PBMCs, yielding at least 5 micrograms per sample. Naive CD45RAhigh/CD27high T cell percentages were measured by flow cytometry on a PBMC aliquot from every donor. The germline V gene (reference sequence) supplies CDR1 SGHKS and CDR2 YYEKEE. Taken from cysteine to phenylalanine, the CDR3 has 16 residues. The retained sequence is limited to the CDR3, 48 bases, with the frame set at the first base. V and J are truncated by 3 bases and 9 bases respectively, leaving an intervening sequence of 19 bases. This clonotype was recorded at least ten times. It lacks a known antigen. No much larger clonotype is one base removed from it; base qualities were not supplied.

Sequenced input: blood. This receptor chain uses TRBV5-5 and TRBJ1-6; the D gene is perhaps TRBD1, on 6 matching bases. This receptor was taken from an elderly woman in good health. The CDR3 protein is CASSWGPPVGGSPLHF. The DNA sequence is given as TGTGCCAGCAGCTGGGGCCCTCCAGTAGGGGGTTCACCCCTCCACTTT.